This T cell receptor (beta chain) was sequenced in a study of CD8 T cells in ankylosing spondylitis. TCR beta libraries were made by quantitative 5'-RACE with molecular barcodes. TCRdb called the 5' RACE reads again in MiXCR, with one record for every CDR3 protein. The table has around 490,000 distinct CDR3 sequences, under 5.5% seen once. Germline-derived CDR1 and CDR2 are MNHEY and SVGEGT. V was shortened by 4 bases and J by 1 base, with 7 bases between the two germline ends. CDR3 length equals 14 residues. Study-wide points: Reactive arthritis synovial fluid and blood previously showed some of these motif variants. The clones that were linked to disease were reported to be significantly enriched in matched synovial fluid samples from ankylosing spondylitis patients. A TCR beta motif of fewer than 10 highly homologous variants seemed to mark ankylosing spondylitis blood.

This clonotype appeared a few times. The target antigen is unknown. The sequence was obtained from a male donor with ankylosing spondylitis. Sequencing was done on a sample of blood, either unsorted or a sorted T cell fraction (not recorded which). The chain combines TRBV6-2 or TRBV6-3 with TRBJ2-2; TRBD2 is a possible D gene (6 bases). The CDR3 loop is CASSWTMNTGELFF. In DNA form, the CDR3 reads TGTGCCAGCAGTTGGACTATGAACACCGGGGAGCTGTTTTTT.